This TCR beta chain came from a study of post-analysis software for immune sequencing data. Study context: Relapsing-remitting, secondary progressive and progressive-relapsing forms made up the multiple sclerosis disease courses.

This clonotype was found a few times. Its cognate antigen is unknown. Study results and caveats: Those with multiple sclerosis, the patient group, showed significantly lower normalized Chao1 diversity than controls.

Incorporated into the TCR beta cDNA libraries were unique molecular identifiers, which served to reduce PCR and sequencing biases. T cells, roughly 0.85 to 10 million of them, yielded about half a million cDNA molecules. TCRdb fed the PCR reads into MiXCR, producing one record per CDR3 protein. The table lists around 400,000 distinct CDR3 sequences, less than 35% of them singletons, with about an eighth in the top ten. What was sequenced was blood. The source is a girl aged 5-17 years with multiple sclerosis.

CDR3 DNA sequence: TGCAGCGTTACCGACAGAGGTGGTTATGGCTACACCTTC. Its protein is CSVTDRGGYGYTF. The gene calls are TRBV29-1 and TRBJ1-2; D is possibly TRBD1 (5 bases). Trimming left V 5 bases short and J 5 bases short, with 15 bases between. Germline CDR1 is SQVTM and CDR2 is ANQGSEA. The length of the CDR3 is 13 residues.